The clone carrying this TCR beta chain was counted at least ten times. The antigen is not known. Unique molecular identifiers, one per molecule, were present on every TCR cDNA molecule. Each CDR3 protein gets one entry after TCRdb re-called the 5' RACE reads with MiXCR. The repertoire consists of more than 25,000 distinct CDR3 sequences, with approximately 6.5% occurring once and the leading ten covering about 24%. The data are from a study of spatial heterogeneity in lung cancer. Time point noted: sample taken at primary tumor resection. In each case, whole RNA from tumor, nontumor lung or frozen PBMC was sequenced unsorted. V dropped 2 bases and J dropped 5 bases, with 10 bases sitting between them. The CDR3 totals 13 residues. CDR1 DFQATT and CDR2 SNEGSKA come from the germline V gene (reference sequence). Regarding the study as a whole: In tumors, expanded intratumoral alpha and beta TCR counts tracked mutation counts.

The chain recombines TRBV20-1 with TRBJ1-5; perhaps TRBD1 as D (5 bases). The clonotype was recovered from a male donor with early-stage non-small cell lung cancer. This specimen was lung tumor tissue, taken at surgery. This CDR3 reads CSARRAGHQPQHF. CDR3 nucleotides: TGCAGTGCTAGACGAGCAGGGCATCAGCCCCAGCATTTT.